The entry below gives a single T cell receptor beta chain sequence along with its context. The target antigen is unknown. The study ran its PCR with 60 Vbeta and 13 Jbeta primers. Some clones are missing from TCRdb's copy, which holds only in-frame ones; the method was immunoSEQ multiplex PCR. Among 90,000 to 150,000 clones listed, 77% were seen once. Each donor's status was that of a healthy bone marrow donor. This specimen comes from a study of cytomegalovirus exposure and HLA in healthy donors. Findings of the study overall: It is likely that the observed cluster of highly shared sequence variants was a sequencing artifact. CMV serostatus alone was available as immune exposure information. Later analysis suggested most CMV-associated TCR beta chains were HLA-restricted.

Germline V gene data show CDR1 as MDHEN and CDR2 as SYDVKM. The ends were cut back, 0 bases at V and 0 bases at J, with 12 bases in the middle. CDR3 length: 17 amino acids. What was sequenced was PBMCs. This chain uses TRBV28 with TRBJ1-5; D perhaps matches TRBD1 (5 bases). The receptor's source is a man aged 18 to 30 in good health and CMV-seropositive. The DNA of the CDR3 is TGTGCCAGCAGTTTATGGGGCGGACACCCTAGCAATCAGCCCCAGCATTTT. Encoded protein: CASSLWGGHPSNQPQHF.